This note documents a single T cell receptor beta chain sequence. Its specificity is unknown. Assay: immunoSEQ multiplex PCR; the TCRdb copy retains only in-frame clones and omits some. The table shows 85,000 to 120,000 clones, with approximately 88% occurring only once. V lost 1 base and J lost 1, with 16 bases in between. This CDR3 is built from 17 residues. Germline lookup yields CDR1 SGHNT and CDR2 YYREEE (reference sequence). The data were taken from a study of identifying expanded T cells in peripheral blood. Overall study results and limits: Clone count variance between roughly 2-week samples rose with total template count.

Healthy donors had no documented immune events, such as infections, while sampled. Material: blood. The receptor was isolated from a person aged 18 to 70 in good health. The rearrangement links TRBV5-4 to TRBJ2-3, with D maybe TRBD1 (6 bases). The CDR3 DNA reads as TGTGCCAGCAGCTTGAGCCACAGGGTAGGGGGCACAGATACGCAGTATTTT. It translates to CASSLSHRVGGTDTQYF.